The clone carrying this TCR beta chain was found many times. As yet, its antigen is unknown. One end of the junction varies from germline; a read error may be responsible. The sample comes from a study of T cells in Graves' hyperthyroidism and ophthalmopathy. Across the whole study: At initial diagnosis, before any treatment had begun, peripheral blood was obtained.

In germline, CDR1 is LGHDT, CDR2 YNNKEL (reference sequence). The CDR3 consists of 15 residues. Study-wide points: Researchers found most expanded thyroid clonotypes above 0.001 in blood as well.

Amplification of TCR beta CDR3 regions was performed using RNA transcripts as template. Using the HTBI primer set, a first-round RT-PCR was run on the TCR CDR3. TCRdb reprocessed the multiplex PCR reads with MiXCR, giving one entry per CDR3 protein. Among around 270,000 distinct CDR3 sequences, around 19% were seen once, and the ten largest hold just under 40%. Clinical symptoms, serum thyroxine and TRAb, thyroid ultrasound and orbital computed tomography together formed the diagnostic basis. The sequencing sample was made of blood. V usage is TRBV3-1 and J usage is TRBJ2-7; 8 bases map to TRBD2. This clonotype was obtained from a middle-aged man with Graves' ophthalmopathy. CDR3 residues: CASSRPGLVSSEQYF. In nucleotides, the CDR3 is TGTGCCAGCAGCCGACCGGGACTAGTCTCCTCCGAGCAGTACTTC.